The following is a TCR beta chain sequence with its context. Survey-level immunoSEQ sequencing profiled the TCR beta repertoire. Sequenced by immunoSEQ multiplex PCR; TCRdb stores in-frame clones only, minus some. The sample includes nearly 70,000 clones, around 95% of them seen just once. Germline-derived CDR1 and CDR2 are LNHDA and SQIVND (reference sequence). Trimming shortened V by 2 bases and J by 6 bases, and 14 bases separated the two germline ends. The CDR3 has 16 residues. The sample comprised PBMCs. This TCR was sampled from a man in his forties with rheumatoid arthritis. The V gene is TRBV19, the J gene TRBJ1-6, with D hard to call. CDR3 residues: CASSIRSGQLNSPLHF. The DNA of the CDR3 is TGTGCCAGTAGTATACGCTCCGGCCAGCTTAATTCACCCCTCCACTTT.